This T cell receptor (beta chain) emerged from a study of T cell repertoires in cytomegalovirus infection. V was clipped by 4 bases and J by 5 bases, with 16 bases between them. Germline CDR1 is KGHDR and CDR2 is SFDVKD. The CDR3 is 15 amino acids. TCRdb processed the reads anew with MiXCR; each CDR3 protein has one entry. There are 60,000 to 80,000 distinct CDR3 sequences in the sample; around 20% occur only once, and around 72% lies in the top ten. There are a few counts of this clonotype. Its antigen is currently unknown. The source was CD8+ T cells from cultured PBMCs, collected from culture after CMV antigen stimulation. This clonotype originated in a human donor in good health (CMV status not recorded). Some clones in this sample may be carry-over from other donors' samples. The V gene is TRBV24-1, the J gene TRBJ2-5, with D maybe TRBD1 (6 bases). The CDR3 nucleotides are TGTGCCACCAGTGAACCTACAGGGTCGGGGGAGACCCAGTACTTC. Translation: CATSEPTGSGETQYF.